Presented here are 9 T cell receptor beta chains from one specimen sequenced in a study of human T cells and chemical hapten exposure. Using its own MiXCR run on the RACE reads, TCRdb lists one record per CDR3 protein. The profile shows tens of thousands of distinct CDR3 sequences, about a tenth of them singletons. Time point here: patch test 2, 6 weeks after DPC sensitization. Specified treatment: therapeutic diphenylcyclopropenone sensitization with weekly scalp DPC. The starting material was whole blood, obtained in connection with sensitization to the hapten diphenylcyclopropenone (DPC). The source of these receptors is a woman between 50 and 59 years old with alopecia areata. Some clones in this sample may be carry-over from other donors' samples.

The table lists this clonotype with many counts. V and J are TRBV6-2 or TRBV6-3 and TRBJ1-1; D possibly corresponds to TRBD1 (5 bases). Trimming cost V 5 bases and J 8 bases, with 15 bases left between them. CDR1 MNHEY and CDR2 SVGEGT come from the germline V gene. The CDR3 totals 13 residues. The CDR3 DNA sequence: TGTGCCAGCAGTCGGGGGAGCGGTTCCGAAGCTTTCTTT. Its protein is CASSRGSGSEAFF.

The CDR3 DNA sequence: TGCAGCGTTGAAGAGAGCCTAGTCGCTTTCTTT. Residues: CSVEESLVAFF. The genes are TRBV29-1 and TRBJ1-1; D unresolved. The CDR3 runs to 11 residues. Germline V gives CDR1 SQVTM, CDR2 ANQGSEA. Trimming took off 0 bases at V and 11 bases at J, with 10 bases between the two ends.

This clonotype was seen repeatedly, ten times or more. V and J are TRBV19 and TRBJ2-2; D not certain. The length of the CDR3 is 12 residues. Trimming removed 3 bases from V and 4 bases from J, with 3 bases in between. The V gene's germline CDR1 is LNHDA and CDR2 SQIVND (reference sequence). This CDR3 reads CASSISTGELFF. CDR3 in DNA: TGTGCCAGTAGTATCTCCACCGGGGAGCTGTTTTTT.

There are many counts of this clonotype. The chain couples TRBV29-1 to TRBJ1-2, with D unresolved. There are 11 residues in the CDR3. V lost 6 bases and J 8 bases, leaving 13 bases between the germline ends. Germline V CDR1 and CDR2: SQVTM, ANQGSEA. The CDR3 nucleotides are TGCAGCGTCTGGGGAGTTGGCGGCTACACCTTC. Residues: CSVWGVGGYTF.

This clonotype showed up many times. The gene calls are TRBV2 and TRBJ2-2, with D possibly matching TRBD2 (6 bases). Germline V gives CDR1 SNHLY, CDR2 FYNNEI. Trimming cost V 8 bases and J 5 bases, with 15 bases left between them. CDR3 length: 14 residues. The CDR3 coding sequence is TGTGCCAGCGCTACGGGAGAGAAAACCGGGGAGCTGTTTTTT. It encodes CASATGEKTGELFF.

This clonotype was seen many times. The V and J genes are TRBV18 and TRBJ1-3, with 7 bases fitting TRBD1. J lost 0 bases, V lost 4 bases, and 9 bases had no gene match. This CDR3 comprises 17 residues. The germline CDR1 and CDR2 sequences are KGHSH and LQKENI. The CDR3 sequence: CASSRGPTGISGNTIYF. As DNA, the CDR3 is TGTGCCAGCTCACGGGGACCGACAGGGATCTCTGGAAACACCATATATTTT.

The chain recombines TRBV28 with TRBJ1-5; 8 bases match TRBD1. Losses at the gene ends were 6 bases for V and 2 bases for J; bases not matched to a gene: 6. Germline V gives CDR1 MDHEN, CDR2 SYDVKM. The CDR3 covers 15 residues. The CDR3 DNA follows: TGTGCCAGCAGCCTTGACAGGGGTGGCAATCAGCCCCAGCATTTT. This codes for CASSLDRGGNQPQHF.

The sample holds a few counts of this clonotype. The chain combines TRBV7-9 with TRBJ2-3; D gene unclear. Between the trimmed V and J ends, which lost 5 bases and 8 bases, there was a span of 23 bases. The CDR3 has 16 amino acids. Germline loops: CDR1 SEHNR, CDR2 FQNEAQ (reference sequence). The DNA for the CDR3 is TGTGCCAGCAGCCCCATGCTAAGGACCTTACACGGTACGCAGTATTTT. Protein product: CASSPMLRTLHGTQYF. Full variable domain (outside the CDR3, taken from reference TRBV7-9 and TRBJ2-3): DTGVSQNPRHKITKRGQNVTFRCDPISEHNRLYWYRQTLGQGPEFLTYFQNEAQLEKSRLLSDRFSAERPKGSFSTLEIQRTEQGDSAMYLCASSPMLRTLHGTQYFGPGTRLTVL.

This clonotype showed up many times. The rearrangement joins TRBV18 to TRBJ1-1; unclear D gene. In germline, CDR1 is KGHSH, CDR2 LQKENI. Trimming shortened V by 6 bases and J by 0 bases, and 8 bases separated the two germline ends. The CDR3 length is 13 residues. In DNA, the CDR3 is TGTGCCAGCTCGTCTACATTGAACACTGAAGCTTTCTTT. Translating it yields CASSSTLNTEAFF.